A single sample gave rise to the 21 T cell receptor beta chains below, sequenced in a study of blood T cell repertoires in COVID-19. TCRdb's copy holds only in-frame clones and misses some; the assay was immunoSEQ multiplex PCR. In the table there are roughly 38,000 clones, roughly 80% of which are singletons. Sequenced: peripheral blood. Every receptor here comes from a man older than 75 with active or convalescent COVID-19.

CDR3: CASSLNPLTIGTEAFF. DNA for the CDR3: TGCGCCAGCAGCCTTAACCCTCTGACAATTGGCACTGAAGCTTTCTTT. V usage is TRBV4-3 and J usage is TRBJ1-1; D is unresolved. Germline loops: CDR1 LGHNA, CDR2 YSLEER. V was trimmed by 4 bases and J by 4 bases, leaving 19 bases between them. This CDR3 spans 16 amino acids.

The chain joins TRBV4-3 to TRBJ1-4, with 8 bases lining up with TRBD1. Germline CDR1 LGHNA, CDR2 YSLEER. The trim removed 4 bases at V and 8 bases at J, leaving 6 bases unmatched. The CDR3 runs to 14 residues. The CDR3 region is CASSLLTGAEKLFF. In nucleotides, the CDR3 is TGCGCCAGCAGCCTATTGACAGGGGCCGAAAAACTGTTTTTT.

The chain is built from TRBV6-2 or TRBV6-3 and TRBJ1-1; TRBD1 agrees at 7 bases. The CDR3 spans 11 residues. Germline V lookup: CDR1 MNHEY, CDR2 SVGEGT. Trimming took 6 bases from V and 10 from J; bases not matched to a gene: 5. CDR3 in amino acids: CASSLDRVAFF. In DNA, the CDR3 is TGTGCCAGCAGCCTCGACAGGGTAGCTTTCTTT.

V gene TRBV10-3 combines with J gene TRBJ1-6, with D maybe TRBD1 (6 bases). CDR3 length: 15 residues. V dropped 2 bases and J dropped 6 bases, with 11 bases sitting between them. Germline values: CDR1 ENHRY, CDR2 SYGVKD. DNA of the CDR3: TGTGCCATCAGTGAGGGGCAGGGGAGTAATTCACCCCTCCACTTT. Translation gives CAISEGQGSNSPLHF.

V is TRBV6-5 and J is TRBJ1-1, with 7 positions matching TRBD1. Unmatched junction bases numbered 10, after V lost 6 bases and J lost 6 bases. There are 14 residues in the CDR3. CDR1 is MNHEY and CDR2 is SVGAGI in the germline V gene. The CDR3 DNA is TGTGCCAGCAGACAGGGGCCTAGCAAAGCTGAAGCTTTCTTT. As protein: CASRQGPSKAEAFF.

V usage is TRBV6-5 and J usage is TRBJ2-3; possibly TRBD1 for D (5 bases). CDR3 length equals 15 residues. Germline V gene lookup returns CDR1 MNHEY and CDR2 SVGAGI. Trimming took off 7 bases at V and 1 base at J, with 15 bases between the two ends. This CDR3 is CASTPRTGGTDTQYF. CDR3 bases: TGTGCCAGCACCCCCCGCACAGGTGGCACAGATACGCAGTATTTT.

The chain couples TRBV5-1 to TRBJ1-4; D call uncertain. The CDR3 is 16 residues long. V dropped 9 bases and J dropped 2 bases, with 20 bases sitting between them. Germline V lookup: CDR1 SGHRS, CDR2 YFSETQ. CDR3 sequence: CATSPMGVGTNEKLFF. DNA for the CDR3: TGCGCCACTTCGCCGATGGGCGTAGGTACTAATGAAAAACTGTTTTTT.

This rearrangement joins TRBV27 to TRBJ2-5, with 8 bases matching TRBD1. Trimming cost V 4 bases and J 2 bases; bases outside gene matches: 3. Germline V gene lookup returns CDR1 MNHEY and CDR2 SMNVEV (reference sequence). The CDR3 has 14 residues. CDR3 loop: CASSWDRLQETQYF. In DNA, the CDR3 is TGTGCCAGCAGTTGGGACAGGCTGCAAGAGACCCAGTACTTC.

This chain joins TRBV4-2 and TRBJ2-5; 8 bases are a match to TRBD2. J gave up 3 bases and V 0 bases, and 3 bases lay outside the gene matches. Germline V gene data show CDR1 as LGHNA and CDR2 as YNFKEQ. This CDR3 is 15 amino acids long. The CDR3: CASSQDSGGEETQYF. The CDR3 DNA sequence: TGTGCCAGCAGCCAAGATTCGGGGGGGGAAGAGACCCAGTACTTC.

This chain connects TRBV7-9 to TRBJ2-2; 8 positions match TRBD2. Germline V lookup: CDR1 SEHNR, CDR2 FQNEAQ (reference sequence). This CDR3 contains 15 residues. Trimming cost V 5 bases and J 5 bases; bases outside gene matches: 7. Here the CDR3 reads CASSPSGSRTGELFF. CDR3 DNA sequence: TGTGCCAGCAGCCCTAGCGGGTCTAGGACCGGGGAGCTGTTTTTT.

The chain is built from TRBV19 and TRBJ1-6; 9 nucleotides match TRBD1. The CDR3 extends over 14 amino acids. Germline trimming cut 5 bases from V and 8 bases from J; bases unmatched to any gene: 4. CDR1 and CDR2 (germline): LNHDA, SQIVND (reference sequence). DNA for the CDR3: TGTGCCAGTAGTTCGCGGACAGGGGATTCACCCCTCCACTTT. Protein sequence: CASSSRTGDSPLHF.

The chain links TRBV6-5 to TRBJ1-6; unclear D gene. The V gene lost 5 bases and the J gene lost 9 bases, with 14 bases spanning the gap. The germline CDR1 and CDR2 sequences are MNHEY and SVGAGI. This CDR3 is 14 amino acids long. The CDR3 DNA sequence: TGTGCCAGCAGTCCTAGACGGTTTTCTTCACCCCTCCACTTT. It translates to CASSPRRFSSPLHF.

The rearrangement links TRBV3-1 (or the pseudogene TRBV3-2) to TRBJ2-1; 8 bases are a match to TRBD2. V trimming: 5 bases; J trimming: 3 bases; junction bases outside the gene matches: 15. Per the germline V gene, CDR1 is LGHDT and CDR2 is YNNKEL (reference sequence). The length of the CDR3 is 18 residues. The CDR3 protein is CASSFGSAGTRVYNEQFF. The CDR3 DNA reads TGTGCCAGCAGCTTTGGGTCCGCTGGGACTAGGGTCTACAATGAGCAGTTCTTC.

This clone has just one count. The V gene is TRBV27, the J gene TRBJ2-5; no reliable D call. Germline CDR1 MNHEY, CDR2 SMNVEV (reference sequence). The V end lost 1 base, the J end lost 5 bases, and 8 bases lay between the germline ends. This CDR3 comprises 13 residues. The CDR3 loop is CASSLYYGETQYF. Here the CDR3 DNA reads TGTGCCAGCAGTTTATATTACGGGGAGACCCAGTACTTC.

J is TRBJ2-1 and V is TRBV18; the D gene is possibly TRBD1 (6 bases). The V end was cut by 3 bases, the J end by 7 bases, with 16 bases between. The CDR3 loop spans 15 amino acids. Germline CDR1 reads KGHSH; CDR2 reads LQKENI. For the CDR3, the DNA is TGTGCCAGCTCACCCTGGGACAAAGGAGGTAATGAGCAGTTCTTC. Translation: CASSPWDKGGNEQFF.

The CDR3 loop is CASSVTGGTGEKLFF. The CDR3, as DNA: TGTGCCAGCAGCGTCACAGGGGGTACCGGTGAAAAACTGTTTTTT. The gene calls are TRBV11-1 and TRBJ1-4, with 8 positions matching TRBD1. The CDR3 totals 15 residues. The V gene end was trimmed by 5 bases and the J gene end by 7 bases; junction bases not matched to a gene: 9. Per germline, CDR1 SGHAT and CDR2 FQDESV (reference sequence).

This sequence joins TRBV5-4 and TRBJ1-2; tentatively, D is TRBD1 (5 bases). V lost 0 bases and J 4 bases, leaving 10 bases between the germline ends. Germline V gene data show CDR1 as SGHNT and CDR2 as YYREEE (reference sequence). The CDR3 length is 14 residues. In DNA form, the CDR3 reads TGTGCCAGCAGCTTGGACAGGCCAGCCTATGGCTACACCTTC. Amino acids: CASSLDRPAYGYTF.

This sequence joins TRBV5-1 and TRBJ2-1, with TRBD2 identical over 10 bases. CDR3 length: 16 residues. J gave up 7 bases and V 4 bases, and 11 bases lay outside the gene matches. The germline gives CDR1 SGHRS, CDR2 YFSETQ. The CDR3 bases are TGCGCCAGCAGCGAGCGGGTAGCGGGGGGAGGGAATGAGCAGTTCTTC. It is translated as CASSERVAGGGNEQFF.

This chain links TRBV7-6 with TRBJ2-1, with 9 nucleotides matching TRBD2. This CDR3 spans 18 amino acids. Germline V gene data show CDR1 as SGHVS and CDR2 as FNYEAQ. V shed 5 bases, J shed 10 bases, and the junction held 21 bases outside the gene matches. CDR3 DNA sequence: TGTGCCAGCAGCCAAACGGGGACTAGCCTCCCCCCGACGAACGAGCAGTTCTTC. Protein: CASSQTGTSLPPTNEQFF.

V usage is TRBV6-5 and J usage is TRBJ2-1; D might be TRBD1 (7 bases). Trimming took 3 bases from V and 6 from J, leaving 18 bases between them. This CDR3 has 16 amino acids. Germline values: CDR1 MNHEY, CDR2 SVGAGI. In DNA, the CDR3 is TGTGCCAGCAGTTATAATCTAGGCCAGGGGGGCAATGAGCAGTTCTTC. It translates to CASSYNLGQGGNEQFF.

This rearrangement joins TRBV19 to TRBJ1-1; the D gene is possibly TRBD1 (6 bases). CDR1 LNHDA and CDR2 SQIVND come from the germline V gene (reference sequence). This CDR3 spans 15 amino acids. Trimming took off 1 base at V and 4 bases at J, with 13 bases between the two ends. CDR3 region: CASSIVGTPRTEAFF. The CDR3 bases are TGTGCCAGTAGTATAGTTGGGACACCGCGCACTGAAGCTTTCTTT.